This T cell receptor beta chain was documented in a study of blood T cell repertoires in COVID-19. Study in general: The samples span acute and convalescent COVID-19 from the United States, Italy and Spain.

The junction had 6 bases not matched to a gene; V was cut back by 3 bases and J by 1 base. CDR1 is SGDLS and CDR2 is YYNGEE in the germline V gene. This CDR3 is 15 amino acids long. Clones were read by immunoSEQ multiplex PCR, and TCRdb kept only the in-frame ones, dropping some. The top ten hold about 8.8% of the sample, which has roughly 280,000 clones, approximately 86% seen once. This clonotype was obtained from a man aged 40-49 years with active or convalescent COVID-19. The sample was peripheral blood. The chain carries TRBV9 and TRBJ2-5; 7 bases match TRBD2. CDR3: CASSALAGVQETQYF. The CDR3 DNA reads TGTGCCAGCAGCGCCTTGGCGGGGGTCCAAGAGACCCAGTACTTC.